Sequencing of this TCR beta chain was carried out in a study of blood T cell repertoires in COVID-19. Study as a whole: Collection of acute and convalescent COVID-19 samples took place in the United States, Italy and Spain. Sources were T cells, B-cell-depleted T cells, or PBMCs; the material itself was cDNA or gDNA.

In the original analysis: Using reference gene primer amplification, nucleated cell counts were estimated. Assay used: immunoSEQ multiplex PCR; TCRdb lists only in-frame clones, some missing. That table is the source of V, J and clone size, and D and trimming were worked out from the DNA. The table lists some 150,000 clones, approximately 81% of them singletons. Germline CDR1 and CDR2: SGHVS and FNYEAQ. The CDR3 loop spans 15 amino acids. Trimming stripped 5 bases from V and 0 bases from J, with 11 bases between. This chain connects TRBV7-6 to TRBJ2-1; D possibly corresponds to TRBD2 (6 bases). The TCR was taken from a man aged 40-49 years with acute or convalescent COVID-19. Source material: peripheral blood. CDR3 DNA: TGTGCCAGCAGCCTGGAGGGCATCTCCTACAATGAGCAGTTCTTC. It yields the protein CASSLEGISYNEQFF.